Given below is one T cell receptor beta chain in context. These data are taken from a study of T-cell reconstitution after alpha-beta-depleted transplantation in children. TCRbeta library preparation incorporated unique molecular identifiers. TCRdb re-called the PCR reads through MiXCR, storing one row per CDR3 protein. The table has roughly 400,000 distinct CDR3 sequences, roughly 21% seen once. Source: PBMCs from the stem cell graft donor, taken from the stem cell graft. The receptor comes from a human donor who donated a stem cell graft to a child with acute myeloid leukemia.

The chain's CDR3 is CASSFEATNTGELFF. The CDR3 DNA reads as TGCGCCAGCAGCTTCGAGGCGACCAACACCGGGGAGCTGTTTTTT. V gene TRBV5-1 combines with J gene TRBJ2-2, with D uncertain. There are 15 residues in the CDR3. V was shortened by 2 bases and J by 2 bases, with 10 bases between the two germline ends. Germline V gene sequence: CDR1 SGHRS, CDR2 YFSETQ. Looking up the rest from reference TRBV5-1 and TRBJ2-2 gives the full variable domain: KAGVTQTPRYLIKTRGQQVTLSCSPISGHRSVSWYQQTPGQGLQFLFEYFSETQRNKGNFPGRFSGRQFSNSRSEMNVSTLELGDSALYLCASSFEATNTGELFFGEGSRLTVL.